The 10 T cell receptor beta chains below come from one sample, sequenced in a study of CD8+ T cells in alopecia areata. Described treatment: oral pan-JAK inhibitor, 5-10 mg twice daily. In each case, RNA was isolated and then reverse transcribed into cDNA as the sequencing template. Sequenced by immunoSEQ multiplex PCR; TCRdb stores in-frame clones only, minus some. The data contain about 100,000 clones, 84% of them seen just once; the ten biggest clones take up over 20%. Specimen: CD8+ T cells sorted from blood, collected at week 24, from a patient treated with tofacitinib. These receptor sequences come from a human donor with alopecia areata.

The chain recombines TRBV4-1 with TRBJ2-2; D is unresolved. V was trimmed by 4 bases and J by 2 bases, leaving 11 bases between them. Looked up from germline, CDR1 is MGHRA and CDR2 is YSYEKL. CDR3 length: 15 residues. CDR3 protein: CASSLTDENTGELFF. The CDR3 region has the DNA TGCGCCAGCAGCCTTACGGACGAAAACACCGGGGAGCTGTTTTTT.

The V and J genes are TRBV6-6 and TRBJ2-7, with a possible D match to TRBD1 (6 bases). Germline loops: CDR1 MNHNY, CDR2 SVGAGI (reference sequence). This CDR3 is 13 amino acids long. Trimming stripped 4 bases from V and 3 bases from J, with 10 bases between. CDR3 nucleotides: TGTGCCAGCAGTTTGGCCAGGGGCTACGAGCAGTACTTC. Translating gives CASSLARGYEQYF.

The genes are TRBV11-3 and TRBJ2-7; possibly TRBD1 for D (6 bases). Trimming left V 0 bases short and J 3 bases short, with 18 bases between. The CDR3 length is 17 residues. From germline, CDR1 is SGHNT and CDR2 YENEEA. The CDR3 nucleotides are TGTGCCAGCAGCTTAGAACGTGGGAGTGGGGGCCTCTACGAGCAGTACTTC. Translated: CASSLERGSGGLYEQYF.

CDR3 residues: CAWIPSGGAGEQFF. The DNA of the CDR3 is TGTGCCTGGATTCCTAGCGGGGGGGCCGGTGAGCAGTTCTTC. V gene TRBV30 combines with J gene TRBJ2-1, with 12 bases matching TRBD2. V shed 4 bases, J shed 9 bases, and the junction held 7 bases outside the gene matches. Germline V gives CDR1 GTSNPN, CDR2 SVGIG (reference sequence). The CDR3 length is 14 residues. Filled out from reference TRBV30 and TRBJ2-1, the complete variable domain reads SQTIHQWPATLVQPVGSPLSLECTVEGTSNPNLYWYRQAAGRGLQLLFYSVGIGQISSEVPQNLSASRPQDRQFILSSKKLLLSDSGFYLCAWIPSGGAGEQFFGPGTRLTVL.

This rearrangement joins TRBV19 to TRBJ2-6, with D tentatively TRBD2 (7 bases). From germline, CDR1 is LNHDA and CDR2 SQIVND (reference sequence). This CDR3 contains 18 residues. V was pared by 4 bases and J by 2 bases, with 18 bases between. CDR3 bases: TGTGCCAGTAGTACTGGAGGGGGGGATCGGGCTGGGGCCAACGTCCTGACTTTC. Translation: CASSTGGGDRAGANVLTF. Full variable domain (remainder filled in from reference TRBV19 and TRBJ2-6): DGGITQSPKYLFRKEGQNVTLSCEQNLNHDAMYWYRQDPGQGLRLIYYSQIVNDFQKGDIAEGYSVSREKKESFPLTVTSAQKNPTAFYLCASSTGGGDRAGANVLTFGAGSRLTVL.

V and J are TRBV27 and TRBJ2-7; D might be TRBD2 (6 bases). This CDR3 has 13 residues. Deletions cut 3 bases from V and 7 bases from J, with 13 bases between. The V gene's germline CDR1 is MNHEY and CDR2 SMNVEV (reference sequence). In DNA, the CDR3 is TGTGCCAGCAGTTTTGGGTCTCGGGGGGAGCAGTACTTC. It is translated as CASSFGSRGEQYF.

V usage is TRBV5-1 and J usage is TRBJ2-7; 8 bases map to TRBD2. The germline V gene encodes CDR1 SGHRS and CDR2 YFSETQ. This CDR3 has 14 amino acids. The V gene end was trimmed by 4 bases and the J gene end by 3 bases; junction bases not matched to a gene: 6. For the CDR3, the DNA is TGCGCCAGCAGCGTTAGCGGGGTGCTCTACGAGCAGTACTTC. It translates to CASSVSGVLYEQYF.

The V gene is TRBV27, the J gene TRBJ1-5; possible D gene TRBD1, 6 bases. V lost 4 bases, J lost 4 bases, and 11 bases lay in between. The CDR3 sequence is 14 residues long. The germline CDR1 and CDR2 sequences are MNHEY and SMNVEV (reference sequence). CDR3 coding DNA: TGTGCCAGCAGTTCGGACAGCTATAATCAGCCCCAGCATTTT. This encodes CASSSDSYNQPQHF.

The chain links TRBV10-2 to TRBJ2-1; D ambiguous. The CDR3 consists of 15 residues. The V gene's germline CDR1 is WSHSY and CDR2 SAAADI. V was clipped by 6 bases and J by 0 bases, with 12 bases between them. This chain's CDR3 is CASRAGVSSYNEQFF. For the CDR3, the DNA is TGCGCCAGCAGGGCCGGCGTTAGCTCCTACAATGAGCAGTTCTTC.

The chain links TRBV11-2 to TRBJ1-1; D call uncertain. The CDR3 contains 15 residues. Germline-derived CDR1 and CDR2 are SGHAT and FQNNGV. The ends were cut back, 1 base at V and 6 bases at J, with 15 bases in the middle. CDR3 sequence (DNA): TGTGCCAGCAGCTTAGCTTTAGGGTCGGGCGCTGAAGCTTTCTTT. Protein product: CASSLALGSGAEAFF.